The 25 T cell receptor beta chains presented below share a single source sample, sequenced in a study of blood T cells in healthy people across ages. With a J-beta primer mix and a sample-barcoded 5' primer, a second PCR ran about 6 to 11 cycles. TCRdb recomputed calls from the 5' RACE reads with MiXCR, one row per CDR3 protein. The repertoire includes approximately 810,000 distinct CDR3 sequences, 35% to 40% of them detected once, and 10% to 15% sits in the top ten. Material: blood. These receptors were collected from a man between 18 and 35 years old in good health.

This clonotype was observed at least ten times. J is TRBJ1-1 and V is TRBV29-1; a possible D gene is TRBD1 (5 bases). V was clipped by 4 bases and J by 4 bases, with 10 bases between them. The CDR3 is made up of 12 amino acids. Germline V gene data show CDR1 as SQVTM and CDR2 as ANQGSEA. The CDR3 loop reads CSVAGLGTEAFF. CDR3 nucleotides: TGCAGCGTTGCAGGGCTAGGCACTGAAGCTTTCTTT.

V usage is TRBV12-3 or TRBV12-4 and J usage is TRBJ1-4, with D maybe TRBD1 (5 bases). The CDR3 sequence is 13 residues long. The V end lost 4 bases, the J end lost 8 bases, and 11 bases lay between the germline ends. The CDR3 spells CASSYEQAEKLFF. The CDR3 DNA follows: TGTGCCAGCAGTTACGAACAGGCGGAAAAACTGTTTTTT.

This chain links TRBV5-1 with TRBJ2-1; TRBD2 might be the D (6 bases). From germline, CDR1 is SGHRS and CDR2 YFSETQ. The germline V and J ends were trimmed by 5 bases and 5 bases, with 8 bases remaining between them. The CDR3 extends over 12 amino acids. DNA for the CDR3: TGCGCCAGCAGATGGAGGGACAATGAGCAGTTCTTC. It yields the protein CASRWRDNEQFF.

This clonotype was seen at least ten times. This chain connects TRBV7-3 to TRBJ2-1; D remains unclear. This CDR3 comprises 12 residues. V was cut by 0 bases and J by 10 bases, with 7 bases left in between. CDR1 is SGHTA, CDR2 FQGTGA, per germline. The CDR3 coding sequence is TGTGCCAGCAGCTTAACGGACGGAGAGCAGTTCTTC. It translates to CASSLTDGEQFF.

The chain uses TRBV5-1 and TRBJ2-5; a possible D gene is TRBD1 (6 bases). Germline V gives CDR1 SGHRS, CDR2 YFSETQ. V gave up 1 base and J gave up 11 bases, with 21 bases separating them. The CDR3 is 15 amino acids. The CDR3 loop is CASSLSRGEFNEQYF. In nucleotides, the CDR3 is TGCGCCAGCAGCTTGTCCAGGGGAGAATTCAATGAGCAGTACTTC. The variable domain in full, completed from reference TRBV5-1 and TRBJ2-5, reads KAGVTQTPRYLIKTRGQQVTLSCSPISGHRSVSWYQQTPGQGLQFLFEYFSETQRNKGNFPGRFSGRQFSNSRSEMNVSTLELGDSALYLCASSLSRGEFNEQYFGPGTRLLVL.

This clonotype occurred a few times. The chain has TRBV2 and TRBJ2-1; unclear D gene. Germline values: CDR1 SNHLY, CDR2 FYNNEI. The CDR3 has 11 residues. V shed 5 bases and J shed 13 bases, with 12 bases lying between them. The chain's CDR3 is CASSITRAQFF. In nucleotides, the CDR3 is TGTGCCAGCAGTATAACCCGGGCCCAGTTCTTC.

The CDR3 DNA is TGTGCCAGCAGCCAAGTCGATAGCGGGGGGGCAGGAAACATTCAGTACTTC. It is translated as CASSQVDSGGAGNIQYF. The rearrangement uses TRBV3-1 and TRBJ2-4; 11 positions agree with TRBD2. V was pared by 1 base and J by 6 bases, with 8 bases of the junction left unmatched. Germline values: CDR1 LGHDT, CDR2 YNNKEL (reference sequence). The CDR3 has 17 amino acids.

CDR3 amino acids: CSAIAGSQETQYF. For the CDR3, the DNA is TGCAGTGCTATAGCGGGGAGCCAAGAGACCCAGTACTTC. The V call is TRBV20-1, the J call TRBJ2-5; 8 nucleotides agree with TRBD2. CDR1 DFQATT and CDR2 SNEGSKA come from the germline V gene (reference sequence). The CDR3 extends over 13 amino acids. The ends lost 4 bases at V and 1 base at J; junction bases unmatched: 2.

The chain recombines TRBV7-8 with TRBJ1-4, with 8 bases that match TRBD1. Germline V gives CDR1 SGHVS, CDR2 FQNEAQ. Trimming took 3 bases from V and 5 from J; bases not matched to a gene: 5. The CDR3 totals 15 residues. CDR3 nucleotide sequence: TGTGCCAGCAGCTTCGGACAGGGAAGGAATGAAAAACTGTTTTTT. Amino acid sequence: CASSFGQGRNEKLFF.

The chain recombines TRBV7-3 with TRBJ2-1; 7 nucleotides line up with TRBD2. Germline loops: CDR1 SGHTA, CDR2 FQGTGA. Trimming at V came to 2 bases and at J to 5 bases, leaving 6 bases not matched to a gene. This CDR3 spans 15 amino acids. CDR3 nucleotide sequence: TGTGCCAGCAGCTTAGTCGGGGGGAAAAACAATGAGCAGTTCTTC. Its protein product is CASSLVGGKNNEQFF.

The V and J genes are TRBV5-1 and TRBJ2-1, with TRBD1 matching over 7 bases. The CDR3 totals 17 residues. Germline CDR1 and CDR2: SGHRS and YFSETQ. Germline trimming cut 5 bases from V and 5 bases from J; bases unmatched to any gene: 16. CDR3 sequence (DNA): TGCGCCAGCAGTGATCCCAGACAGGGCGGCCTGAACAATGAGCAGTTCTTC. Translating it yields CASSDPRQGGLNNEQFF.

This clonotype appeared many times. The CDR3 is CASSVPDRMFQETQYF. CDR3 bases: TGCGCCAGCAGCGTTCCCGACAGGATGTTCCAAGAGACCCAGTACTTC. J is TRBJ2-5 and V is TRBV5-1; possibly TRBD1 for D (6 bases). The CDR3 runs to 16 residues. V lost 4 bases and J lost 1, with 17 bases in between. CDR1 SGHRS and CDR2 YFSETQ come from the germline V gene.

This sequence joins TRBV2 and TRBJ2-6, with D hard to call. Germline V gene data show CDR1 as SNHLY and CDR2 as FYNNEI. The CDR3 extends over 9 amino acids. V lost 9 bases, J lost 12 bases, and 6 bases lay in between. This CDR3 is CARASVLTF. Here the CDR3 DNA reads TGTGCCAGAGCCTCCGTCCTGACTTTC.

The V gene is TRBV6-1, the J gene TRBJ1-6, with 9 bases fitting TRBD1. V shed 6 bases and J 9 bases; nucleotides not matched to a gene: 18. Germline V gene data show CDR1 as MNHNS and CDR2 as SASEGT. The CDR3 length is 18 residues. CDR3 DNA: TGTGCCAGCAGCTCCGGGACAGGGTTCAGCTCGTTTGGTTCACCCCTCCACTTT. Translating it yields CASSSGTGFSSFGSPLHF.

This chain joins TRBV20-1 and TRBJ1-6; D might be TRBD1 (6 bases). The V end lost 4 bases, the J end lost 8 bases, and 12 bases lay between the germline ends. CDR1 is DFQATT and CDR2 is SNEGSKA in the germline V gene (reference sequence). The CDR3 is 13 residues long. CDR3 protein: CSANRARDSPLHF. The CDR3 DNA reads as TGCAGTGCTAACAGGGCCAGGGATTCACCCCTCCACTTT.

This chain connects TRBV5-1 to TRBJ2-3, with TRBD1 matching 10 bases. J lost 3 bases, V lost 0 bases, and 7 bases had no gene match. The CDR3 sequence is 17 residues long. The germline V gene encodes CDR1 SGHRS and CDR2 YFSETQ. This chain's CDR3 is CASSLAMTGGVTDTQYF. As DNA, the CDR3 is TGCGCCAGCAGCTTGGCCATGACAGGGGGCGTTACAGATACGCAGTATTTT.

As to this clonotype: A read error may account for a junction end that differs from germline. The chain carries TRBV4-2 and TRBJ1-2; D is possibly TRBD1 (5 bases). In germline, CDR1 is LGHNA, CDR2 YNFKEQ. This CDR3 comprises 16 residues. The CDR3 sequence is CARSQDLAGPFYGYTF. The CDR3 bases are TGTGCCAGGAGCCAAGATTTGGCAGGGCCCTTCTATGGCTACACCTTC.

Concerning this clonotype: Relative to the germline gene, one junction end is altered; a read error may explain this. This chain joins TRBV29-1 and TRBJ1-3; unclear D gene. CDR1 is SQVTM and CDR2 is ANQGSEA in the germline V gene. CDR3 size: 13 residues. The CDR3 nucleotides read TGCAGCGTTCGAGGAGGGTTTGGAAACACCGTATATTTT. It is translated as CSVRGGFGNTVYF. Full variable domain (remainder filled in from reference TRBV29-1 and TRBJ1-3): SAVISQKPSRDICQRGTSLTIQCQVDSQVTMMFWYRQQPGQSLTLIATANQGSEATYESGFVIDKFPISRPNLTFSTLTVSNMSPEDSSIYLCSVRGGFGNTVYFGEGSWLTVV.

The rearrangement links TRBV29-1 to TRBJ2-1; D assignment may be TRBD1 or TRBD2 (6 bases each). Germline loops: CDR1 SQVTM, CDR2 ANQGSEA. V shed 3 bases and J shed 9 bases, with 15 bases lying between them. This CDR3 spans 13 amino acids. DNA for the CDR3: TGCAGCGTTGAGTCCAGGGAGGACAGTGAGCAGTTCTTC. As protein: CSVESREDSEQFF.

Of note for this clonotype: A read error may produce the germline difference seen at one junction end. This rearrangement joins TRBV4-1 to TRBJ1-5; D gene unclear. Germline V gene lookup returns CDR1 MGHRA and CDR2 YSYEKL. The length of the CDR3 is 15 residues. The DNA of the CDR3 is TGCACCAGCAGCCCTTTGGTCCGGAAGGAGCAGCCCCAGCATTTT. This sequence encodes CTSSPLVRKEQPQHF.

The V and J genes are TRBV3-1 and TRBJ2-2, with D perhaps TRBD1 or TRBD2 (5 bases each). Germline CDR1 reads LGHDT; CDR2 reads YNNKEL (reference sequence). The CDR3 consists of 15 residues. Trimming pared 0 bases from V and 5 bases from J, leaving 10 bases between. CDR3 DNA sequence: TGTGCCAGCAGCCAAGAGGGACGGCGAACCGGGGAGCTGTTTTTT. The encoded protein is CASSQEGRRTGELFF.

This clonotype was seen many times. This chain links TRBV29-1 with TRBJ2-7; D might be TRBD1 (6 bases). Per germline, CDR1 SQVTM and CDR2 ANQGSEA. This CDR3 is 14 amino acids long. With 4 bases removed from V and 2 bases from J, the gap between germline ends came to 15 bases. The CDR3 nucleotides are TGCAGCGTTGTCCCTCAGGGGAAGACCTACGAGCAGTACTTC. Amino acid sequence: CSVVPQGKTYEQYF.

The V call is TRBV28, the J call TRBJ1-1; 7 bases map to TRBD1. The germline gives CDR1 MDHEN, CDR2 SYDVKM. V gave up 3 bases and J gave up 6 bases; unmatched junction bases: 10. The length of the CDR3 is 15 residues. The CDR3 reads CASSFAGQAKAEAFF. CDR3 in DNA: TGTGCCAGCAGTTTCGCCGGACAGGCAAAGGCTGAAGCTTTCTTT. Based on the CDR3 plus reference TRBV28 and TRBJ1-1, the full variable domain is DVKVTQSSRYLVKRTGEKVFLECVQDMDHENMFWYRQDPGLGLRLIYFSYDVKMKEKGDIPEGYSVSREKKERFSLILESASTNQTSMYLCASSFAGQAKAEAFFGQGTRLTVV.

This sequence joins TRBV2 and TRBJ2-5, with 8 bases lining up with TRBD2. With V trimmed by 3 bases and J by 11 bases, 5 bases remained unmatched. The CDR3 runs to 12 residues. Germline V lookup: CDR1 SNHLY, CDR2 FYNNEI. For the CDR3, the DNA is TGTGCCAGCAGTGACGGGGGGGCGGAGCAGTACTTC. Protein sequence: CASSDGGAEQYF.

This clonotype was picked up a small number of times. The V and J genes are TRBV20-1 and TRBJ1-1, with TRBD1 matching 9 bases. This CDR3 spans 14 amino acids. After removal of 5 bases from V and 3 bases from J, the junction contained 7 bases not matched to a gene. The germline CDR1 and CDR2 sequences are DFQATT and SNEGSKA (reference sequence). CDR3 amino acids: CSAPGDRADTEAFF. CDR3 nucleotide sequence: TGCAGTGCTCCTGGGGACAGGGCGGACACTGAAGCTTTCTTT.